The 9 T cell receptor beta chains reported below all come from one sample, sequenced in a study of T cell changes during pregnancy in multiple sclerosis (dated by TCRdb to between 2018 and 2021). To prepare the library, the immunoSEQ multiplex PCR assay was applied. TCRdb retrieved this table from immuneACCESS and kept in-frame rearrangements only. Not all clones are present; in checked studies, unresolved V genes account for under half, and no reason is known for the remainder. This sample has 45,000 to 65,000 clones in its table, and roughly 92% of those were observed once. The ten largest clonotypes hold approximately 3.5% of the sample. The sequences come from CD8+ T cells from peripheral blood mononuclear cells, collected in the third trimester of pregnancy. These TCRs come from a female donor with multiple sclerosis, enrolled in a pregnancy study.

The chain couples TRBV5-1 to TRBJ2-1; D is unresolved. CDR1 is SGHRS, CDR2 YFSETQ, per germline. The CDR3 has 14 residues. V lost 0 bases to trimming and J lost 8 bases, with 12 bases between them. Here the CDR3 DNA reads TGCGCCAGCAGCTTGGACTCCCCTTCGGATGAGCAGTTCTTC. Translation: CASSLDSPSDEQFF. Together with reference TRBV5-1 and TRBJ2-1, the CDR3 gives the full variable domain: KAGVTQTPRYLIKTRGQQVTLSCSPISGHRSVSWYQQTPGQGLQFLFEYFSETQRNKGNFPGRFSGRQFSNSRSEMNVSTLELGDSALYLCASSLDSPSDEQFFGPGTRLTVL.

The CDR3 region is CASSLSSYTGELFF. The CDR3 nucleotides are TGTGCCAGCAGTTTATCTTCCTACACCGGGGAGCTGTTTTTT. The chain links TRBV27 to TRBJ2-2; no reliable D call. Trimming stripped 0 bases from V and 3 bases from J, with 5 bases between. From germline, CDR1 is MNHEY and CDR2 SMNVEV (reference sequence). The CDR3 contains 14 residues.

This clone was seen repeatedly, ten times or more. This chain links TRBV7-9 with TRBJ2-6; D unresolved. This CDR3 spans 14 amino acids. The germline gives CDR1 SEHNR, CDR2 FQNEAQ (reference sequence). The V end was cut by 3 bases, the J end by 2 bases, with 5 bases between. The CDR3, as DNA: TGTGCCAGCAGCTTGAGCACTGGGGCCAACGTCCTGACTTTC. Amino acids: CASSLSTGANVLTF.

V gene TRBV27 combines with J gene TRBJ2-1, with D possibly TRBD2 on 6 matching bases. V was clipped by 3 bases and J by 3 bases, with 15 bases between them. The CDR3 consists of 16 residues. Looked up from germline, CDR1 is MNHEY and CDR2 is SMNVEV (reference sequence). The CDR3 bases are TGTGCCAGCAGTTTGGAACCGGGCGGGATCTACAATGAGCAGTTCTTC. It specifies CASSLEPGGIYNEQFF.

This chain links TRBV7-9 with TRBJ1-2; D call uncertain. The CDR3 runs 13 residues. Per germline, CDR1 SEHNR and CDR2 FQNEAQ (reference sequence). V dropped 2 bases and J dropped 4 bases, with 8 bases sitting between them. CDR3 sequence: CASSLTETYGYTF. Here the CDR3 DNA reads TGTGCCAGCAGCTTAACAGAGACCTATGGCTACACCTTC.

The chain is built from TRBV11-2 and TRBJ1-1; 12 positions agree with TRBD1. V gave up 1 base and J gave up 5 bases; unmatched junction bases: 2. Germline V gives CDR1 SGHAT, CDR2 FQNNGV. CDR3 size: 15 residues. CDR3 in DNA: TGTGCCAGCAGCTTAGGGGACAGGGGGCGGACTGAAGCTTTCTTT. Amino acid sequence: CASSLGDRGRTEAFF.

The CDR3 reads CASSFTGAPYEQYF. In nucleotides, the CDR3 is TGTGCCAGCAGCTTTACGGGAGCCCCTTACGAGCAGTACTTC. The chain has TRBV7-9 and TRBJ2-7; tentative D call: TRBD2 (6 bases). Germline CDR1 and CDR2: SEHNR and FQNEAQ (reference sequence). This CDR3 contains 14 residues. Deletions cut 3 bases from V and 4 bases from J, with 13 bases between.

This chain links TRBV6-6 with TRBJ2-7; D gene unclear. The CDR3 totals 16 residues. V was trimmed by 2 bases and J by 3 bases, leaving 17 bases between them. The germline CDR1 and CDR2 sequences are MNHNY and SVGAGI (reference sequence). CDR3 in DNA: TGTGCCAGCAGTTACGGATCCGCTCTCCAGGACTACGAGCAGTACTTC. Amino acids: CASSYGSALQDYEQYF.

The chain's CDR3 is CASSVTGNEQYF. The DNA of the CDR3 is TGTGCCAGCAGCGTAACAGGGAACGAGCAGTACTTC. This chain links TRBV27 with TRBJ2-7; D is perhaps TRBD1 (6 bases). Germline assignment: CDR1 MNHEY and CDR2 SMNVEV (reference sequence). The V gene lost 6 bases and the J gene lost 5 bases, with 11 bases spanning the gap. This CDR3 has 12 residues.